Listed below are T cell receptor beta chains from one sample, sequenced in a study of shared clonotypes between healthy human individuals. The method was immunoSEQ multiplex PCR; TCRdb's version includes in-frame clones alone and lacks a portion of them. The sample consists of 2 million to 2.5 million clones, roughly 90% of them appearing once. Material for sequencing was naive CD4+ T cells from PBMCs. The receptors derive from a man between 18 and 35 years old in good health. Some clones in this sample may be carry-over from other donors' samples. CDR3s include the opening cysteine and the closing phenylalanine or tryptophan. The D gene is left open where the match is weak.

CDR3 length | J gene | D gene | V gene | CDR3 DNA | CDR3 protein
14 | TRBJ2-3 | NA | TRBV4-1 | TGCGCCAGCAGCCAAGGGACACGCACAGATACGCAGTATTTT | CASSQGTRTDTQYF
18 | TRBJ2-2 | TRBD2 | TRBV5-1 | TGCGCCAGCAGCTTCCTAGCGGGAGTTCCTATGTTCACCGGGGAGCTGTTTTTT | CASSFLAGVPMFTGELFF
13 | TRBJ2-5 | TRBD1 | TRBV7-9 | TGTGCCAGAAGTCAGGGGGACCAAGAGACCCAGTACTTC | CARSQGDQETQYF
13 | TRBJ2-5 | NA | TRBV6-1 | TGTGCCAGCCGGTGGAGCCTTCAAGAGACCCAGTACTTC | CASRWSLQETQYF
11 | TRBJ1-3 | TRBD1 | TRBV23-1 | TGCGCCAGCAGAAGGGACAGCACCATATATTTT | CASRRDSTIYF
15 | TRBJ2-7 | TRBD2 | TRBV5-1 | TGCGCCAGCAGCCCAGGTGGCGGGGGGCGCTACGAGCAGTACTTC | CASSPGGGGRYEQYF
14 | TRBJ1-1 | NA | TRBV6-1 | TGTGCCAGCAGTGTTCCATCGAGCAACCCTGAAGCTTTCTTT | CASSVPSSNPEAFF
15 | TRBJ1-5 | TRBD1 | TRBV5-1 | TGCGCCAGCAGCCTTGAGGGACAGTACAATCAGCCCCAGCATTTT | CASSLEGQYNQPQHF
16 | TRBJ1-2 | NA | TRBV5-1 | TGCGCCAGCAGCGATACTCAGGGGATTACCGTTCTGGGCTACACCTTC | CASSDTQGITVLGYTF
14 | TRBJ1-4 | NA | TRBV6-5 | TGTGCCAGCAGCCACAGACCAACTAATGAAAAACTGTTTTTT | CASSHRPTNEKLFF
14 | TRBJ2-7 | NA | TRBV29-1 | TGCAGCGTTGGGTTGGGGCCCTTATCCTACGAGCAGTACTTC | CSVGLGPLSYEQYF
13 | TRBJ2-7 | TRBD1 | TRBV5-6 | TGTGCCAGCAGCTGGACAGGAACCTACGAGCAGTACTTC | CASSWTGTYEQYF
14 | TRBJ2-4 | NA | TRBV18 | TGTGCCAGCTCTCCTGATATAGCCAAAAACATTCAGTACTTC | CASSPDIAKNIQYF
14 | TRBJ1-2 | NA | TRBV10-3 | TGTGCCATCAGTGGGTCAGGACAGCCCTATGGCTACACCTTC | CAISGSGQPYGYTF
14 | TRBJ2-7 | NA | TRBV18 | TGTGCCAGCTCCTCAACTACTAGCTCCTACGAGCAGTACTTC | CASSSTTSSYEQYF
14 | TRBJ2-3 | NA | TRBV18 | TGTGCCAGCTCACAGGGGACGGTCCAGGATACGCAGTATTTT | CASSQGTVQDTQYF
18 | TRBJ2-2 | NA | TRBV11-2 | TGTGCCAGCAGCTTAGTTGGTATTCGGCTACCCGGTACCGGGGAGCTGTTTTTT | CASSLVGIRLPGTGELFF
18 | TRBJ2-5 | NA | TRBV10-3 | TGTGCCATCAGTGAGCGGAGCGGGCAGGGGGTAAACCAAGAGACCCAGTACTTC | CAISERSGQGVNQETQYF